A single sample gave rise to the 23 T cell receptor beta chains below, sequenced in a study of metastatic and nonmetastatic thyroid tumors. With MiXCR, TCRdb called clones anew from the PCR reads. The table lists tens of thousands of clones, approximately 18% of them singletons, with roughly 6.2% in the top ten. Until they underwent thyroid surgery, no patient had received any treatment. Sequencing input: blood. The receptors come from a male donor with papillary thyroid cancer or a benign thyroid nodule (not recorded which). Some clones in this sample may be carry-over from other donors' samples.

This clone was seen more than once but under ten times. The V gene is TRBV4-2, the J gene TRBJ2-1, with 8 bases matching TRBD2. CDR1 and CDR2 from the germline V gene are LGHNA and YNFKEQ. The V and J ends lost 4 bases and 4 bases, in that order; junction bases with no gene match: 9. The CDR3 extends over 16 amino acids. The CDR3 bases are TGTGCCAGCAGCCGACCACTAGCGGAGAGGTACAATGAGCAGTTCTTC. Its protein is CASSRPLAERYNEQFF.

This clone was seen more than once but under ten times. The J gene is TRBJ2-1, the V gene TRBV27; D is possibly TRBD2 (7 bases). Germline V lookup: CDR1 MNHEY, CDR2 SMNVEV (reference sequence). Trimming stripped 6 bases from V and 4 bases from J, with 13 bases between. This CDR3 is 14 amino acids long. The CDR3 bases are TGTGCCAGCAGACTAGAGGGGGGGTACAATGAGCAGTTCTTC. This encodes CASRLEGGYNEQFF.

This clone occurred many times. The chain is built from TRBV30 and TRBJ2-5, with TRBD2 identical over 9 bases. Unmatched junction bases numbered 6, after V lost 2 bases and J lost 5 bases. The CDR3 extends over 14 amino acids. Germline V gene lookup returns CDR1 GTSNPN and CDR2 SVGIG (reference sequence). The chain's CDR3 is CAWSLIAGDETQYF. As DNA, the CDR3 is TGTGCCTGGAGTTTAATAGCGGGAGATGAGACCCAGTACTTC.

This clone has a count of ten or more. CDR3 sequence: CASSRGADQETQYF. The CDR3 DNA follows: TGTGCCAGCAGTCGGGGGGCAGACCAAGAGACCCAGTACTTC. This rearrangement joins TRBV27 to TRBJ2-5; D possibly corresponds to TRBD2 (7 bases). Germline values: CDR1 MNHEY, CDR2 SMNVEV (reference sequence). The CDR3 contains 14 residues. The ends were cut back, 5 bases at V and 0 bases at J, with 10 bases in the middle.

The chain couples TRBV6-1 to TRBJ2-7; no firm D call. Per the germline V gene, CDR1 is MNHNS and CDR2 is SASEGT. V was shortened by 7 bases and J by 1 base, with 14 bases between the two germline ends. The CDR3 sequence is 14 residues long. This chain's CDR3 is CASIADVGSYEQYV. The CDR3 nucleotides are TGTGCCAGCATTGCGGACGTTGGGTCCTACGAGCAGTACGTC.

This clone was seen at least ten times. This chain joins TRBV29-1 and TRBJ2-1, with 9 bases that match TRBD2. CDR1 SQVTM and CDR2 ANQGSEA come from the germline V gene. J gave up 7 bases and V 0 bases, and 10 bases lay outside the gene matches. This CDR3 is 16 amino acids long. The CDR3 loop reads CSVEDLAGAFSNEQFF. In DNA, the CDR3 is TGCAGCGTTGAAGACTTAGCGGGAGCTTTTTCAAATGAGCAGTTCTTC.

This clone is labeled as medium-sized. V and J are TRBV6-1 and TRBJ1-3, with D hard to call. The germline CDR1 and CDR2 sequences are MNHNS and SASEGT. V was clipped by 4 bases and J by 0 bases, with 4 bases between them. The CDR3 has 13 residues. CDR3 bases: TGTGCCAGCAGTGGGTCCTCTGGAAACACCATATATTTT. Translated, it gives CASSGSSGNTIYF.

This clone was found many times. This rearrangement joins TRBV30 to TRBJ1-2, with a weak D call TRBD1 (6 bases). Trimming cost V 1 base and J 7 bases, with 19 bases left between them. Germline V CDR1 and CDR2: GTSNPN, SVGIG (reference sequence). CDR3 length: 15 amino acids. The CDR3 DNA follows: TGTGCCTGGAGTGGGCCGGCAGGGGCCTCGGGTGGCTACACCTTC. It is translated as CAWSGPAGASGGYTF.

In this sample, this clone turned up a few times. The rearrangement joins TRBV6-1 to TRBJ1-5, with 8 bases lining up with TRBD1. The ends lost 2 bases at V and 6 bases at J; junction bases unmatched: 9. Germline V gene lookup returns CDR1 MNHNS and CDR2 SASEGT. The CDR3 sequence is 16 residues long. CDR3 loop: CASSERTGSWSQPQHF. CDR3 bases: TGTGCCAGCAGTGAAAGGACAGGGTCCTGGAGTCAGCCCCAGCATTTT.

V gene TRBV9 combines with J gene TRBJ2-5; a possible D gene is TRBD2 (6 bases). Trimming removed 3 bases at V and 7 bases at J, with 16 bases between. Looked up from germline, CDR1 is SGDLS and CDR2 is YYNGEE. This CDR3 contains 14 residues. In DNA form, the CDR3 reads TGTGCCAGCAGCGCTGAGACTAGTGGGTGGACCCAGTACTTC. This gives the protein CASSAETSGWTQYF.

In this sample, this clone turned up many times. The V gene is TRBV19, the J gene TRBJ2-7, with 10 bases matching TRBD2. The V and J ends lost 1 base and 4 bases, in that order; junction bases with no gene match: 4. CDR1 is LNHDA, CDR2 SQIVND, per germline (reference sequence). This CDR3 region has 15 residues. Here the CDR3 DNA reads TGTGCCAGTAGTATAGCCAGCGGGAGGGCTTACGAGCAGTACTTC. Its translation: CASSIASGRAYEQYF.

The sample holds many counts of this clone. This chain uses TRBV20-1 with TRBJ2-5; D assignment may be TRBD1 or TRBD2 (6 bases each). Germline V gene sequence: CDR1 DFQATT, CDR2 SNEGSKA (reference sequence). CDR3 length equals 14 residues. Here the CDR3 DNA reads TGCAGCTCGAGAGAAGGGGGAGGACAAGAGACCCAGTACTTC. It specifies CSSREGGGQETQYF.

Ten or more counts support this clone. V usage is TRBV20-1 and J usage is TRBJ2-7; 11 nucleotides align to TRBD2. The CDR3 sequence is 16 residues long. V gave up 3 bases and J gave up 2 bases; unmatched junction bases: 9. CDR1 is DFQATT, CDR2 SNEGSKA, per germline (reference sequence). CDR3 sequence reads: CSASGGSGRDAYEQYF. The CDR3 region has the DNA TGCAGTGCTAGTGGGGGTAGCGGGAGGGACGCCTACGAGCAGTACTTC.

This clone was counted at least ten times. Since a much larger clone is just one base distant, this may be a read error. V gene TRBV19 combines with J gene TRBJ2-3, with D perhaps being TRBD1 or TRBD2 (5 bases each). The CDR3 is 16 amino acids. V was pared by 11 bases and J by 2 bases, with 23 bases between. Germline V gene data show CDR1 as LNHDA and CDR2 as SQIVND (reference sequence). CDR3 protein: CAASRAKGPHTDTQYF. DNA of the CDR3: TGTGCCGCTTCGAGGGCTAAGGGGCCACACACAGATACGCAGTATTTT.

This clone was seen at least ten times. The V gene is TRBV2, the J gene TRBJ2-1, with 11 bases matching TRBD2. Germline V gene sequence: CDR1 SNHLY, CDR2 FYNNEI. The CDR3 has 15 amino acids. J was trimmed by 9 bases and V by 6 bases; bases with no gene match: 10. As DNA, the CDR3 is TGTGCCAGCAGGAGTCAACTAGCGGGGGCATTTGAGCAGTTCTTC. Translating it yields CASRSQLAGAFEQFF.

This clone was counted at least ten times. This chain joins TRBV6-1 and TRBJ1-6, with D tentatively TRBD1 (5 bases). This CDR3 is 17 amino acids long. V was shortened by 6 bases and J by 6 bases, with 21 bases between the two germline ends. Germline lookup yields CDR1 MNHNS and CDR2 SASEGT. CDR3 region: CASSLSGPGQGNSPLHF. Written as DNA, the CDR3 is TGTGCCAGCAGCCTCTCCGGGCCTGGGCAGGGTAATTCACCCCTCCACTTT.

At least ten counts were recorded for this clone. The chain has TRBV11-2 and TRBJ2-2; either TRBD1 or TRBD2 may fit D (5 bases each). CDR3 length: 16 amino acids. CDR1 and CDR2 (germline): SGHAT, FQNNGV. V was trimmed by 2 bases and J by 6 bases, leaving 16 bases between them. The DNA for the CDR3 is TGTGCCAGCAGCTTATCCCCAGGGACCCACTCCGGGGAGCTGTTTTTT. Its translation is CASSLSPGTHSGELFF.

The genes are TRBV20-1 and TRBJ2-1; D is possibly TRBD1 (6 bases). The V gene's germline CDR1 is DFQATT and CDR2 SNEGSKA (reference sequence). V gave up 4 bases and J gave up 6 bases, with 22 bases separating them. This CDR3 contains 16 residues. The CDR3 protein is CSAKGPGAGDINEQFF. Written as DNA, the CDR3 is TGCAGTGCTAAAGGGCCAGGGGCAGGGGATATCAATGAGCAGTTCTTC.

The chain links TRBV5-6 to TRBJ2-5, with D maybe TRBD1 (5 bases). CDR1 and CDR2 from the germline V gene are SGHDT and YYEEEE. The CDR3 covers 16 residues. V was trimmed by 3 bases and J by 5 bases, leaving 20 bases between them. The CDR3 bases are TGTGCCAGCAGCTCCAAGGACATGGGGTACGGGGAGACCCAGTACTTC. It encodes CASSSKDMGYGETQYF.

This clone was seen many times. V usage is TRBV5-4 and J usage is TRBJ2-5, with 9 nucleotides matching TRBD2. The trim removed 0 bases at V and 3 bases at J, leaving 3 bases unmatched. The CDR3 length is 15 residues. Germline assignment: CDR1 SGHNT and CDR2 YYREEE (reference sequence). CDR3 region: CASSLAQREEETQYF. The CDR3 bases are TGTGCCAGCAGCTTGGCCCAGCGGGAGGAAGAGACCCAGTACTTC.

This clone appeared many times. The V call is TRBV13, the J call TRBJ2-2; D remains ambiguous. With 7 bases removed from V and 1 base from J, the gap between germline ends came to 7 bases. Per germline, CDR1 PRHDT and CDR2 FYEKMQ (reference sequence). The CDR3 has 13 amino acids. The CDR3 nucleotides are TGTGCCAGCACCTCAGAGAACACCGGGGAGCTGTTTTTT. Translating it yields CASTSENTGELFF.

Ten or more counts support this clone. The chain uses TRBV5-1 and TRBJ1-1; possible D gene TRBD1, 6 bases. CDR1 and CDR2 (germline): SGHRS, YFSETQ. Trimming took off 0 bases at V and 7 bases at J, with 13 bases between the two ends. The length of the CDR3 is 14 residues. CDR3 sequence (DNA): TGCGCCAGCAGCTTGGAGGGGGGAACGGGTGAAGCTTTCTTT. Residues: CASSLEGGTGEAFF.

Regarding this clone: Compared with germline, one end of the junction differs, possibly owing to a read error. The chain joins TRBV6-1 to TRBJ1-2; D not certain. The CDR3 totals 13 residues. Germline CDR1 reads MNHNS; CDR2 reads SASEGT. Written as DNA, the CDR3 is TGTGCCAGCAAGGCTGGGAAAGGCTATGGATACACCTTC. Amino acid sequence: CASKAGKGYGYTF.